This is a list of T cell receptor beta chains from one sample in a study of CD8+CD57+ T cells in acquired aplastic anemia. TCRdb analysed the reads with MiXCR anew, one entry per CDR3 protein. The sample includes about 62,000 distinct CDR3 sequences, 45% to 70% seen only once; the top ten take around 2.3%. Sequenced input: sorted CD4+, CD8+, or CD8+CD57+ T cells (not recorded which) from PBMCs. The receptors stem from a human donor in good health, serving as a control. Both conserved end residues are part of each CDR3. A D gene is named only where the DNA matches it firmly. Clone size is not always given. Where it is, it says once, few, many or a class for expanded clones.

TRBV25-1	NA	NA	TRBJ1-6	CASSEWAGQNGSPLHF	TGTGCCAGCAGTGAATGGGCAGGGCAAAATGGATCACCCCTCCACTTT
TRBV10-1	NA	NA	TRBJ1-2	CASSVGGGHYGYTF	TGCGCCAGCAGTGTGGGCGGAGGTCACTATGGCTACACCTTC
TRBV29-1	TRBD2	NA	TRBJ2-7	CSVAGARGTGEGYEQYF	TGCAGCGTCGCGGGAGCCCGAGGCACCGGGGAGGGTTACGAGCAGTACTTC
TRBV15	NA	NA	TRBJ2-7	CATSREHYEQYF	TGTGCCACCAGCAGGGAACACTACGAGCAGTACTTC
TRBV2	TRBD2	NA	TRBJ2-2	CASSLAGAGELFF	TGTGCCAGCAGTCTAGCGGGGGCCGGGGAGCTGTTTTTT
TRBV7-3	NA	NA	TRBJ2-7	CASSLEGPYEQYF	TGTGCCAGCAGCTTGGAGGGACCCTACGAGCAGTACTTC
TRBV29-1	NA	NA	TRBJ1-3	CSVLTGEASGNTIYF	TGCAGCGTCCTAACCGGTGAAGCGTCCGGAAACACCATATATTTT
TRBV10-2	NA	medium-sized	TRBJ2-7	CASRALSSYEQYF	TGCGCCAGCAGGGCCCTGAGCTCCTACGAGCAGTACTTC
TRBV6-1	NA	many	TRBJ2-1	CASDRDGRYNEQFF	TGTGCCAGCGACCGGGACGGACGCTACAATGAGCAGTTCTTC
TRBV24-1	NA	NA	TRBJ1-2	CATSDAGDYGYTF	TGTGCCACCAGTGACGCAGGAGACTATGGCTACACCTTC
TRBV29-1	NA	NA	TRBJ2-5	CSVLAPVETQYF	TGCAGCGTGCTGGCCCCCGTAGAGACCCAGTACTTC
TRBV19	NA	many	TRBJ1-6	CASRYQGSYNSPLHF	TGTGCCAGTAGGTATCAGGGGTCCTATAATTCACCCCTCCACTTT
TRBV7-9	NA	many	TRBJ1-1	CASNTRGLRGTEAFF	TGTGCCAGCAACACCCGAGGGCTTCGAGGCACTGAAGCTTTCTTT
TRBV25-1	NA	NA	TRBJ2-7	CASSWTDYEQYF	TGTGCCAGCAGCTGGACTGACTACGAGCAGTACTTC
TRBV7-2	NA	NA	TRBJ2-6	CASSIGTF	TGTGCCAGCAGCATCGGGACTTTC
TRBV19	NA	NA	TRBJ2-1	CASSITGDSYNEQFF	TGTGCCAGTAGTATAACTGGAGACTCCTACAATGAGCAGTTCTTC
TRBV2	NA	NA	TRBJ1-6	CASSEERDGGSPLHF	TGTGCCAGCAGTGAAGAGAGGGACGGTGGTTCACCCCTCCACTTT
TRBV29-1	TRBD2	NA	TRBJ2-2	CSSIAGGNTGELFF	TGCAGCTCAATAGCGGGAGGGAACACCGGGGAGCTGTTTTTT
TRBV19	TRBD2	many	TRBJ2-1	CASRRTSGSPTYNEQFF	TGTGCCAGTAGGCGGACTAGCGGGAGTCCCACCTACAATGAGCAGTTCTTC
TRBV29-1	NA	NA	TRBJ2-1	CSVGARYNEQFF	TGCAGCGTTGGGGCTCGATACAATGAGCAGTTCTTC
TRBV3-1	TRBD1	many	TRBJ1-2	CASSQDRGRGRTNYGYTF	TGTGCCAGCAGCCAAGATCGGGGCAGGGGGCGGACTAACTATGGCTACACCTTC
TRBV19	NA	NA	TRBJ1-6	CASTHRTYNSPLHF	TGTGCCAGCACTCATCGGACCTATAATTCACCCCTCCACTTT
TRBV25-1	TRBD2	NA	TRBJ2-1	CARSLAGGSYNEQFF	TGTGCTAGGTCTCTAGCGGGAGGGTCCTACAATGAGCAGTTCTTC
TRBV5-5	NA	many	TRBJ2-2	CASSFFGGLNTGELFF	TGTGCCAGCAGCTTCTTCGGTGGGTTGAACACCGGGGAGCTGTTTTTT